This passage covers 5 T cell receptor beta chains from one sample sequenced in a study of T cells in Graves' hyperthyroidism and ophthalmopathy. The investigators amplified TCR beta CDR3 regions from RNA transcripts. Carried out on the TCR CDR3, a first-round RT-PCR used the HTBI primer set. TCRdb fed the multiplex PCR reads into MiXCR, producing one record per CDR3 protein. The table shows about 590,000 distinct CDR3 sequences, with over 12% occurring only once. Input material: blood. The receptor set was obtained from a young woman with Graves' ophthalmopathy.

A remark on this clonotype: Given a much more abundant clone one base away, this may be a read error. V and J are TRBV11-3 and TRBJ1-5; TRBD1 is a possible D gene (6 bases). This CDR3 has 14 residues. Germline loops: CDR1 SGHNT, CDR2 YENEEA. The DNA for the CDR3 is TGTGCCGGCAGCTTACTGACAGGCCTATCGCCCCAGCATTTT. It specifies CAGSLLTGLSPQHF.

This clonotype was recorded a few times. This chain connects TRBV5-1 to TRBJ2-5; TRBD2 matches 7 bases. The V and J ends lost 4 bases and 2 bases, in that order; junction bases with no gene match: 8. Germline V lookup: CDR1 SGHRS, CDR2 YFSETQ. The CDR3 contains 15 residues. The CDR3 region is CASSLQGEGQETQYF. For the CDR3, the DNA is TGCGCCAGCAGCCTCCAAGGGGAGGGGCAAGAGACCCAGTACTTC.

For the CDR3, the DNA is TGCGCCAGCAGCCTGACGAACCGAAACAGGGGCGGCTATGGCTACACCTTC. Translated, it gives CASSLTNRNRGGYGYTF. The chain couples TRBV4-1 to TRBJ1-2, with 7 positions matching TRBD1. The CDR3 length is 17 residues. V was clipped by 4 bases and J by 4 bases; unmatched bases: 15. Per the germline V gene, CDR1 is MGHRA and CDR2 is YSYEKL.

This clonotype was seen only a few times. The chain couples TRBV5-6 to TRBJ1-5, with D possibly TRBD1 on 5 matching bases. Germline lookup yields CDR1 SGHDT and CDR2 YYEEEE. The V gene lost 4 bases and the J gene lost 7 bases, with 15 bases spanning the gap. The CDR3 sequence is 14 residues long. In DNA form, the CDR3 reads TGTGCCAGCAGCAACCAGGGACTGGGGCAGCCCCAGCATTTT. The encoded protein is CASSNQGLGQPQHF.

This clonotype came up a few times. The V call is TRBV19, the J call TRBJ2-7, with TRBD2 matching 9 bases. Germline V CDR1 and CDR2: LNHDA, SQIVND (reference sequence). The CDR3 is 16 amino acids. V lost 6 bases to trimming and J lost 3 bases; unmatched junction nucleotides: 12. This CDR3 reads CASSAPGREGVYEQYF. The CDR3 nucleotides are TGTGCCAGTAGCGCTCCAGGGCGGGAGGGTGTCTACGAGCAGTACTTC.